These 10 T cell receptor beta chains were all obtained from the same sample, sequenced in a study of breast tumors, draining lymph nodes, adjacent tissues. TCRdb processed the multiplex PCR reads anew with MiXCR; each CDR3 protein has one entry. The sample holds about 180,000 distinct CDR3 sequences, 25% to 40% seen once. Axillary draining lymph nodes of breast cancer patients supplied the node samples. Sequencing was performed on axillary lymph node tissue. The source is a female donor with breast cancer. Some clones in this sample may be carry-over from other donors' samples.

This clonotype has a handful of counts. A read error may be the cause here, since a much bigger clone is one base away. The J gene is TRBJ2-5, the V gene TRBV7-3; 8 nucleotides agree with TRBD2. The CDR3 totals 15 residues. CDR1 is SGHTA, CDR2 FQGTGA, per germline. CDR3 residues: CASSQAGGLQETQHF. The CDR3 DNA sequence: TGTGCCAGCAGCCAGGCGGGGGGACTCCAAGAGACCCAGCACTTC.

Turning to this clonotype: It may be a read error: a sequence one base away is much more abundant. The chain is built from TRBV30 and TRBJ2-1, with D unclear. The germline gives CDR1 GTSNPN, CDR2 SVGIG (reference sequence). This CDR3 has 13 amino acids. The CDR3 DNA is TGTGCCTGGAGAAGTCCTGGGTACAGTGAGCAGTTCTTC. It translates to CAWRSPGYSEQFF. Supplemented by reference TRBV30 and TRBJ2-1, the full variable domain reads SQTIHQWPATLVQPVGSPLSLECTVEGTSNPNLYWYRQAAGRGLQLLFYSVGIGQISSEVPQNLSASRPQDRQFILSSKKLLLSDSGFYLCAWRSPGYSEQFFGPGTRLTVL.

V is TRBV13 and J is TRBJ2-3, with 8 bases matching TRBD2. V lost 8 bases, J lost 4 bases, and 8 bases stayed unmatched. This CDR3 contains 14 residues. Germline CDR1 reads PRHDT; CDR2 reads FYEKMQ (reference sequence). The CDR3 loop is CASLNRGGSDTQYF. CDR3 in DNA: TGTGCCAGCTTGAACCGGGGGGGATCAGATACGCAGTATTTT.

The chain employs TRBV20-1 and TRBJ1-5; D gene unclear. V was shortened by 0 bases and J by 14 bases, with 14 bases between the two germline ends. CDR3 size: 12 residues. CDR1 DFQATT and CDR2 SNEGSKA come from the germline V gene (reference sequence). The CDR3 DNA reads as TGCAGTGCTAGAGATCCAAACTCCCCCGAGCATTTT. It yields the protein CSARDPNSPEHF.

This clonotype was counted at least ten times. The chain couples TRBV5-1 to TRBJ1-2, with 8 bases aligning to TRBD1. Germline CDR1 reads SGHRS; CDR2 reads YFSETQ. The CDR3 sequence is 15 residues long. J lost 5 bases, V lost 4 bases, and 10 bases had no gene match. The DNA of the CDR3 is TGCGCCAGCAGCCGGGGCCAGGGGGCGGTGTATGGCTACACCTTC. Translation: CASSRGQGAVYGYTF.

This clonotype was counted ten times or more. The CDR3 DNA is TGCGCCAGCAGCCCGGACACGAACGTCTATGGCTACACCTTC. The encoded protein is CASSPDTNVYGYTF. The rearrangement uses TRBV5-1 and TRBJ1-2; possibly TRBD1 for D (5 bases). The germline V gene encodes CDR1 SGHRS and CDR2 YFSETQ. Trimming took 4 bases from V and 4 from J, leaving 14 bases between them. CDR3 length: 14 residues.

In this sample, this clonotype turned up once. This chain connects TRBV11-2 to TRBJ2-7, with D perhaps matching TRBD1 or TRBD2 (5 bases each). Germline values: CDR1 SGHAT, CDR2 FQNNGV. This CDR3 comprises 13 residues. The V end was cut by 0 bases, the J end by 6 bases, with 9 bases between. In nucleotides, the CDR3 is TGTGCCAGCAGCTTAGATGAGGGGTTCGAGCAGTACTTC. Protein product: CASSLDEGFEQYF.

There are many counts of this clonotype. The J gene is TRBJ2-1, the V gene TRBV9; 7 bases fit TRBD2. The CDR3 sequence is 20 residues long. The germline V gene encodes CDR1 SGDLS and CDR2 YYNGEE. The junction had 16 bases not matched to a gene; V was cut back by 0 bases and J by 1 base. The CDR3 DNA reads as TGTGCCAGCAGCGTAGGGGGGGGAAAACAGGCCGTAAATTCCTACAATGAGCAGTTCTTC. Its translation: CASSVGGGKQAVNSYNEQFF.

In this sample, this clonotype turned up many times. The chain joins TRBV7-9 to TRBJ2-3, with 7 positions matching TRBD2. This CDR3 is built from 18 residues. V shed 1 base and J 0 bases; nucleotides not matched to a gene: 10. Germline V gene data show CDR1 as SEHNR and CDR2 as FQNEAQ (reference sequence). The CDR3 region has the DNA TGTGCCAGCAGCTTAGGACTAGCCCACTTTGCTAGCACAGATACGCAGTATTTT. This encodes CASSLGLAHFASTDTQYF.

This clonotype was counted at least ten times. The chain joins TRBV3-2 to TRBJ2-5. TRBV3-2 is an annotated pseudogene. CDR3 length: 15 residues. CDR3 nucleotides: TGTGCCAGCAGCCAAGATCGGGATTTCGGAGAGACCCAGTACTTC. Encoded protein: CASSQDRDFGETQYF.